The rows below give T cell receptor beta chains drawn from one sample of a study of blood T cell repertoires in COVID-19. TCRdb's copy holds only in-frame clones and misses some; the assay was immunoSEQ multiplex PCR. The sample has 170,000 or so clones; around nine tenths are singletons. The source material was peripheral blood. Receptors originate from a woman younger than 30 who had recovered from COVID-19. Each CDR3 is given with its conserved first and last residue. D genes are given only for firm matches. A clone size is listed for some rows: how often the clone was seen (once, few, many), or a class if it is expanded.

v_gene,abundance,j_gene,d_gene,len,CDR3nt,CDR3aa
TRBV20-1,.,TRBJ2-2,.,15,TGCAGTGCTAGTTCGCGGAGGACGAACACCGGGGAGCTGTTTTTT,CSASSRRTNTGELFF
TRBV2,.,TRBJ1-1,.,14,TGTGCCAGCACCCAAGCGGGGTGGGGACAAGAAGCTTTCTTT,CASTQAGWGQEAFF
TRBV6-2/TRBV6-3,.,TRBJ2-1,TRBD2,16,TGTGCCAGCAGCGAACTAGCGGGAGGAAATCGGGGCGAGCAGTTCTTC,CASSELAGGNRGEQFF
TRBV7-3,.,TRBJ2-3,.,13,TGTGCCAGCAAAACGACTAGCACAGATACGCAGTATTTT,CASKTTSTDTQYF
TRBV2,once,TRBJ2-1,.,13,TGTGCCAGCAGAGTCAGCTCCTACAATGAGCAGTTCTTC,CASRVSSYNEQFF
TRBV19,.,TRBJ1-5,TRBD1,14,TGTGCCAGTAGTGACAGGGATAGCAATCAGCCCCAGCATTTT,CASSDRDSNQPQHF
TRBV10-3,.,TRBJ2-1,TRBD2,16,TGTGCCATCAAAACTAGCGGGGGGGCCGCCTACAATGAGCAGTTCTTC,CAIKTSGGAAYNEQFF
TRBV5-5,.,TRBJ2-3,TRBD2,15,TGTGCCAGCAGCCTGACAGCGGGGGTGGGAGATACGCAGTATTTT,CASSLTAGVGDTQYF
TRBV7-9,.,TRBJ1-1,.,14,TGTGCCAGCAGCTTTAGGGCGGGCTCTCATGAAGCTTTCTTT,CASSFRAGSHEAFF
TRBV4-3,.,TRBJ2-7,.,15,TGCGCCAGCAGCCAGGCGCGCGGGGGCCCCTACGAGCAGTACTTC,CASSQARGGPYEQYF
TRBV10-2,.,TRBJ2-1,.,13,TGCGCCAGCAGACCGACAGTAACCTATGAGCAGTTCTTC,CASRPTVTYEQFF
TRBV6-2/TRBV6-3,.,TRBJ2-1,.,18,TGTGCCAGCAGCTTATTTCGATTGTCGGTCGCGCGCTACAATGAGCAGTTCTTC,CASSLFRLSVARYNEQFF
TRBV6-5,.,TRBJ1-4,TRBD1,15,TGTGCCAGCAGTTACAGGGGGACAGACCTCGAAAAACTGTTTTTT,CASSYRGTDLEKLFF
TRBV19,.,TRBJ2-1,TRBD1,17,TGTGCCAGTAGTATGCGACAGGGGGCAAGAAAGTACAATGAGCAGTTCTTC,CASSMRQGARKYNEQFF
TRBV6-5,.,TRBJ1-5,.,14,TGTGCCAGCAGTTACTCACAGGGAGATCAGCCCCAGCATTTT,CASSYSQGDQPQHF
TRBV5-1,.,TRBJ2-5,TRBD1,16,TGCGCCAGCAGCGGGGGACCAGGGGGATCGTCAGAGACCCAGTACTTC,CASSGGPGGSSETQYF
TRBV28,.,TRBJ1-4,TRBD1,14,TGTGCCAGCAGCCTCGACAGGGTAGGGGAAAAACTGTTTTTT,CASSLDRVGEKLFF
TRBV19,.,TRBJ2-1,.,13,TGTGCCAGTAGTGAGGACACTTACAATGAGCAGTTCTTC,CASSEDTYNEQFF
TRBV7-2,.,TRBJ2-5,TRBD1,16,TGTGCCAGCAGCTTAGGTCCAGGGGGCCAACACGAGACCCAGTACTTC,CASSLGPGGQHETQYF
TRBV5-4,.,TRBJ1-2,.,14,TGTGCCAGCACCGATCAGGGAGGGAGGAAGGGCTACACCTTC,CASTDQGGRKGYTF
TRBV6-5,.,TRBJ1-1,TRBD1,16,TGTGCCAGCAGTTACCTCCCTAGACAGGGGAACACTGAAGCTTTCTTT,CASSYLPRQGNTEAFF
TRBV6-5,.,TRBJ2-7,TRBD1,15,TGTGCCAGCAGCCAAGGACAGGGGTTTGCGTACGAGCAGTACTTC,CASSQGQGFAYEQYF
TRBV2,.,TRBJ1-5,.,15,TGTGCCAGCAGTGAAGCGTCCAGGGGCAATCAGCCCCAGCATTTT,CASSEASRGNQPQHF
TRBV2,.,TRBJ1-5,.,14,TGTGCCAGTGGGGCGGGGGGTCCTTATCAGCCCCAGCATTTT,CASGAGGPYQPQHF
TRBV5-8,few,TRBJ1-2,TRBD1,16,TGTGCCAGCAGCTTGGGCCCGGGACAGGGGGCACTAGGCTACACCTTC,CASSLGPGQGALGYTF
TRBV11-2,.,TRBJ2-1,TRBD2,14,TGTGCCAGCAGCTCACTAGCGAGAGACAATGAGCAGTTCTTC,CASSSLARDNEQFF
TRBV7-9,.,TRBJ1-1,.,14,TGTGCCAGCAGCTCCTTGGGAGCTGCCAGTGAAGCTTTCTTT,CASSSLGAASEAFF
TRBV5-1,.,TRBJ2-1,TRBD2,15,TGCGCCAGCAGCGAGCTAGCGGGAGCGAGGAATGAGCAGTTCTTC,CASSELAGARNEQFF
TRBV4-1,.,TRBJ1-3,.,15,TGCGCCAGCAGCGACCCGCGGATATCTGGAAACACCATATATTTT,CASSDPRISGNTIYF